The rows below give T cell receptor beta chains drawn from one sample of a study of neoadjuvant anti-PD-1 for oral cavity cancer. Sequenced by immunoSEQ multiplex PCR; TCRdb stores in-frame clones only, minus some. The sample has about 14,000 clones, 60% to 75% seen once; the top ten hold about 3%. This specimen was PBMCs, taken before nivolumab (anti-PD-1) treatment. The receptors come from a person between 40 and 85 years old with oral cavity squamous cell carcinoma. The CDR3 runs from the conserved cysteine through the conserved F or W. Each record gives: CDR3 protein, CDR3 DNA, clone size, J gene, D gene, V gene. The D gene is left open where the match is weak. Clone size is not always given. Where it is, it says once, few, many or a class for expanded clones.

CDR3: CASTRRRDYEQFF
DNA: TGTGCCAGCACCCGGCGCAGGGACTATGAGCAGTTCTTC
size: .
J: TRBJ2-1
D: .
V: TRBV7-8

CDR3: CASSETSGGSDEQFF
DNA: TGTGCCAGCAGTGAGACTAGCGGGGGCTCGGATGAGCAGTTCTTC
size: .
J: TRBJ2-1
D: TRBD2
V: TRBV6-1

CDR3: CASSLEAAGEYNQPQHF
DNA: TGTGCCAGCAGCTTGGAGGCCGCGGGGGAGTACAATCAGCCCCAGCATTTT
size: .
J: TRBJ1-5
D: .
V: TRBV5-8

CDR3: CASSHKLAGVTEQFF
DNA: TGCGCCAGCAGCCACAAACTAGCGGGAGTTACTGAGCAGTTCTTC
size: .
J: TRBJ2-1
D: TRBD2
V: TRBV5-1

CDR3: CAISESSALEAFF
DNA: TGTGCCATCAGTGAGTCCTCTGCCCTTGAAGCTTTCTTT
size: .
J: TRBJ1-1
D: .
V: TRBV10-3

CDR3: CASSELPRQGALLGSGYTF
DNA: TGCGCCAGCAGTGAGTTACCCCGACAGGGGGCCCTGCTAGGCTCTGGCTACACCTTC
size: .
J: TRBJ1-2
D: TRBD1
V: TRBV10-1

CDR3: CASSGDRNTIYF
DNA: TGTGCCAGCAGTGGGGACAGAAACACCATATATTTT
size: .
J: TRBJ1-3
D: .
V: TRBV2

CDR3: CASSSYRDIGYTF
DNA: TGTGCCAGCAGCTCCTACCGGGACATTGGCTACACCTTC
size: .
J: TRBJ1-2
D: .
V: TRBV9

CDR3: CASSFATAGKETQYF
DNA: TGTGCCAGCAGTTTTGCTACAGCCGGTAAGGAGACCCAGTACTTC
size: few
J: TRBJ2-5
D: .
V: TRBV28

CDR3: CASSFRGLAGGRSYEQYF
DNA: TGCGCCAGCAGCTTCCGAGGACTAGCGGGAGGGCGGAGCTACGAGCAGTACTTC
size: .
J: TRBJ2-7
D: TRBD2
V: TRBV5-1

CDR3: CASSESWAGALNTEAFF
DNA: TGTGCCAGCAGTGAATCTTGGGCAGGGGCCCTGAACACTGAAGCTTTCTTT
size: .
J: TRBJ1-1
D: .
V: TRBV2

CDR3: CASRDRAHEKLFF
DNA: TGTGCCAGCCGGGACAGGGCTCATGAAAAACTGTTTTTT
size: .
J: TRBJ1-4
D: TRBD1
V: TRBV19

CDR3: CASSRDNANTGELFF
DNA: TGCGCCAGCAGTAGGGACAACGCGAACACCGGGGAGCTGTTTTTT
size: .
J: TRBJ2-2
D: .
V: TRBV5-1

CDR3: CASSVGQGASAGANVLTF
DNA: TGTGCCAGCAGCGTGGGACAGGGGGCTTCAGCTGGGGCCAACGTCCTGACTTTC
size: once
J: TRBJ2-6
D: TRBD1
V: TRBV9

CDR3: CATSRGTAISNQPQHF
DNA: TGTGCCACCAGCAGAGGGACAGCGATTAGCAATCAGCCCCAGCATTTT
size: .
J: TRBJ1-5
D: .
V: TRBV15

CDR3: CASRSFSGPTRYGYTF
DNA: TGTGCCAGCAGAAGTTTTTCGGGGCCAACACGCTATGGCTACACCTTC
size: .
J: TRBJ1-2
D: .
V: TRBV2

CDR3: CASCSGMNTGELFF
DNA: TGTGCCAGCTGTAGCGGGATGAACACCGGGGAGCTGTTTTTT
size: few
J: TRBJ2-2
D: TRBD2
V: TRBV28

CDR3: CSVESILNGFPSYNEQFF
DNA: TGCAGCGTTGAATCCATTCTTAACGGGTTCCCGTCCTACAATGAGCAGTTCTTC
size: .
J: TRBJ2-1
D: .
V: TRBV29-1

CDR3: CASSRVGQDRQETQYF
DNA: TGTGCCAGCAGCCGAGTGGGACAGGACCGTCAAGAGACCCAGTACTTC
size: .
J: TRBJ2-5
D: TRBD1
V: TRBV4-2

CDR3: CASSSMVGGELFF
DNA: TGTGCCAGCAGCTCGATGGTTGGCGGGGAGCTGTTTTTT
size: .
J: TRBJ2-2
D: .
V: TRBV5-4

CDR3: CSVEEAGGWETQYF
DNA: TGCAGCGTTGAGGAGGCAGGGGGCTGGGAGACCCAGTACTTC
size: .
J: TRBJ2-5
D: TRBD1
V: TRBV29-1

CDR3: CASSDAGPTGVKEAQYF
DNA: TGTGCCAGTTCCGATGCGGGCCCGACAGGGGTCAAAGAGGCCCAGTACTTC
size: .
J: TRBJ2-5
D: TRBD1
V: TRBV19

CDR3: CASSAWGAGQPQHF
DNA: TGTGCCAGCAGTGCTTGGGGAGCGGGTCAGCCCCAGCATTTT
size: .
J: TRBJ1-5
D: .
V: TRBV2

CDR3: CASSVGQGNTEAFF
DNA: TGTGCCAGCAGCGTAGGACAGGGGAACACTGAAGCTTTCTTT
size: .
J: TRBJ1-1
D: TRBD1
V: TRBV7-9

CDR3: CASKRAGEAGELFF
DNA: TGTGCCAGCAAGCGAGCGGGAGAAGCCGGGGAGCTGTTTTTT
size: .
J: TRBJ2-2
D: TRBD2
V: TRBV6-1

CDR3: CASSNWGLNTEAFF
DNA: TGTGCCAGCAGTAACTGGGGTTTGAACACTGAAGCTTTCTTT
size: .
J: TRBJ1-1
D: .
V: TRBV7-6

CDR3: CASSTGTPGLREKLFF
DNA: TGTGCCAGCAGCACCGGGACACCGGGCTTAAGGGAAAAACTGTTTTTT
size: .
J: TRBJ1-4
D: .
V: TRBV11-2

CDR3: CASSNEGKKGTGANVLTF
DNA: TGTGCCAGCAGCAACGAGGGGAAGAAGGGGACTGGGGCCAACGTCCTGACTTTC
size: .
J: TRBJ2-6
D: .
V: TRBV11-1

CDR3: CASSPLRRGTNEQFF
DNA: TGTGCCAGCAGCCCCTTGAGGCGGGGGACGAATGAGCAGTTCTTC
size: few
J: TRBJ2-1
D: TRBD2
V: TRBV7-9

CDR3: CASSSQDLSYNSPLHF
DNA: TGTGCCAGCAGCAGCCAGGACCTATCCTATAATTCACCCCTCCACTTT
size: .
J: TRBJ1-6
D: .
V: TRBV14

CDR3: CASSAAWGDSNQPQHF
DNA: TGTGCCAGCAGTGCCGCCTGGGGGGATAGCAATCAGCCCCAGCATTTT
size: .
J: TRBJ1-5
D: .
V: TRBV6-1

CDR3: CASSPSGSTTEAFF
DNA: TGCGCCAGCAGCCCGTCGGGGAGTACCACTGAAGCTTTCTTT
size: .
J: TRBJ1-1
D: .
V: TRBV5-1

CDR3: CASSFRQGHLHEQYF
DNA: TGTGCCAGCAGCTTTCGACAGGGGCATCTCCACGAGCAGTACTTC
size: .
J: TRBJ2-7
D: TRBD1
V: TRBV13

CDR3: CASSQTLLAGGYEQYF
DNA: TGCGCCAGCAGCCAAACCCTTTTAGCGGGAGGCTACGAGCAGTACTTC
size: .
J: TRBJ2-7
D: TRBD2
V: TRBV4-1

CDR3: CASIRGGGWGVNTEAFF
DNA: TGTGCCAGCATTCGGGGCGGGGGATGGGGGGTGAACACTGAAGCTTTCTTT
size: .
J: TRBJ1-1
D: .
V: TRBV27

CDR3: CASRISTSGGGHEQFF
DNA: TGTGCCAGCAGAATCTCGACTAGCGGAGGCGGTCATGAGCAGTTCTTC
size: .
J: TRBJ2-1
D: TRBD2
V: TRBV6-6

CDR3: CASSILQGSYGYTF
DNA: TGTGCCAGTAGTATCCTACAGGGCTCCTATGGCTACACCTTC
size: few
J: TRBJ1-2
D: .
V: TRBV19

CDR3: CASSDLGNEQFF
DNA: TGCGCCAGCAGCGACTTGGGCAATGAGCAGTTCTTC
size: .
J: TRBJ2-1
D: .
V: TRBV5-1

CDR3: CASKPQGGEKLFF
DNA: TGTGCCAGTAAACCCCAGGGGGGGGAAAAACTGTTTTTT
size: .
J: TRBJ1-4
D: TRBD1
V: TRBV27

CDR3: CASSPGTSGANTGELFF
DNA: TGTGCCAGCAGCCCCGGGACTAGCGGGGCGAACACCGGGGAGCTGTTTTTT
size: .
J: TRBJ2-2
D: TRBD2
V: TRBV7-9

CDR3: CASSPRMNTEAFF
DNA: TGTGCCAGCAGCCCTAGAATGAACACTGAAGCTTTCTTT
size: .
J: TRBJ1-1
D: .
V: TRBV2

CDR3: CASSLTGTSIETQYF
DNA: TGTGCCAGCAGCTTAACCGGGACTAGCATTGAGACCCAGTACTTC
size: .
J: TRBJ2-5
D: TRBD2
V: TRBV7-8